This T cell receptor beta chain was sequenced in a study of T cell changes during pregnancy in multiple sclerosis. This clone came up once. Trimming took 9 bases from V and 3 from J, leaving 10 bases between them. This CDR3 spans 12 amino acids. Germline V gene data show CDR1 as MGHDK and CDR2 as SYGVNS. Produced via immunoSEQ multiplex PCR; TCRdb's table is partial and in-frame only. The sample has about 49,000 clones, approximately 94% seen once. The J gene is TRBJ2-3, the V gene TRBV25-1; D might be TRBD2 (5 bases). Specimen: CD8+ T cells from peripheral blood mononuclear cells, collected before pregnancy. This TCR came from a female donor with multiple sclerosis, enrolled in a pregnancy study. The CDR3 nucleotides are TGTGCCAGTACTAGTCTGACAGATACGCAGTATTTT. Its protein product is CASTSLTDTQYF.